This T cell receptor (beta chain) emerged from a study of type 1 and type 2 diabetes patients. About the research overall: The cohort mixed type 1 diabetes, type 2 diabetes and nondiabetic donors.

Diabetic patients met standard criteria for type 1 or type 2 diabetes. Germline V gene lookup returns CDR1 ENHRY and CDR2 SYGVKD. The CDR3 has 15 amino acids. Trimming cost V 10 bases and J 6 bases, with 24 bases left between them. Genomic DNA was the PCR template. Amplification of the beta chain CDR3 used 30 forward and 13 reverse multiplex primers. In TCRdb, the multiplex PCR reads were re-called with MiXCR into one record per CDR3 protein. The table has fewer than 300,000 distinct CDR3 sequences, over 45% seen once. The chain is built from TRBV10-3 and TRBJ1-1; TRBD1 is a possible D gene (5 bases). The source of this sequence is a man younger than 35 with type 2 diabetes. The specimen sequenced was peripheral blood mononuclear cells (PBMCs). The CDR3 nucleotides are TGTGCCAGCAGCCAATACGGGGGGAGAGGGGCTGAAGCTTTCTTT. Amino acids: CASSQYGGRGAEAFF.